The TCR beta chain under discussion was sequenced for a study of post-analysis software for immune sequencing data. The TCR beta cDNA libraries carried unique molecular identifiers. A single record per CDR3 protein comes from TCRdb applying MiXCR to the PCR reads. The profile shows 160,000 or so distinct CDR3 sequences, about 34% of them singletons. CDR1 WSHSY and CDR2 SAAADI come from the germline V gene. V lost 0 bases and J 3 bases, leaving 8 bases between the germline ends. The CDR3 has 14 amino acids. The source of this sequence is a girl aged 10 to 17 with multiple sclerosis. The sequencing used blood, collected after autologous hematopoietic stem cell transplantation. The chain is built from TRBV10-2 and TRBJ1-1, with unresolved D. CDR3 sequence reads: CASSESRVDTEAFF. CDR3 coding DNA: TGCGCCAGCAGTGAGTCGCGAGTTGACACTGAAGCTTTCTTT.